The 30 T cell receptor beta chains below were found in one sample sequenced in a study of response to subunit inactivated influenza vaccine. TCRdb processed the RT-PCR reads anew with MiXCR; each CDR3 protein has one entry. The sample records 550,000 to 800,000 distinct CDR3 sequences, 15% to 19% being singletons. The starting material was PBMCs from blood, obtained approximately 13 days after vaccination. The receptor set was obtained from a man in his fifties who received an inactivated influenza vaccine.

This chain's CDR3 is CATRSGANTGELFF. CDR3 nucleotides: TGTGCCACCAGGTCGGGAGCGAACACCGGGGAGCTGTTTTTT. The chain recombines TRBV24-1 with TRBJ2-2, with D perhaps TRBD2 (6 bases). Trimming pared 7 bases from V and 0 bases from J, leaving 8 bases between. The germline V gene encodes CDR1 KGHDR and CDR2 SFDVKD. The CDR3 is 14 residues long.

The chain uses TRBV4-3 and TRBJ2-5, with D tentatively TRBD1 (6 bases). The ends were cut back, 0 bases at V and 8 bases at J, with 19 bases in the middle. The CDR3 is 16 residues long. Germline V gene sequence: CDR1 LGHNA, CDR2 YSLEER. The CDR3 DNA reads TGCGCCAGCAGCCAAGATATGACAGGCGGCTCGCCTACCCAGTACTTC. It specifies CASSQDMTGGSPTQYF.

There are many counts of this clonotype. The chain joins TRBV20-1 to TRBJ2-5; no definite D call. Germline V lookup: CDR1 DFQATT, CDR2 SNEGSKA (reference sequence). The CDR3 is 13 residues long. The V end was cut by 7 bases, the J end by 5 bases, with 17 bases between. CDR3 in amino acids: CSVLYSGDETQYF. DNA for the CDR3: TGCAGTGTTCTGTACAGTGGCGACGAGACCCAGTACTTC.

This clonotype was seen at least ten times. The chain is built from TRBV10-3 and TRBJ2-1, with 7 bases aligning to TRBD2. With 0 bases clipped from V and 8 bases from J, the junction kept 16 bases outside the gene matches. Germline CDR1 and CDR2: ENHRY and SYGVKD. The CDR3 spans 18 residues. The CDR3 DNA reads as TGTGCCATCAGTGAGTCGAACATTTTGGCGGGAGCATTCCATGAGCAGTTCTTC. As protein: CAISESNILAGAFHEQFF.

This clonotype was seen ten or more times. The J gene is TRBJ2-1, the V gene TRBV12-3 or TRBV12-4, with TRBD2 identical over 8 bases. The length of the CDR3 is 12 residues. The trim removed 5 bases at V and 13 bases at J, leaving 7 bases unmatched. In DNA form, the CDR3 reads TGTGCCAGCAGTGTCGGGGGGGGAGGACAGTTCTTC. Its protein product is CASSVGGGGQFF.

This clonotype occurred many times. The chain joins TRBV5-1 to TRBJ2-1, with D hard to call. The CDR3 sequence is 11 residues long. The germline V and J ends were trimmed by 3 bases and 10 bases, with 8 bases remaining between them. Germline V gene data show CDR1 as SGHRS and CDR2 as YFSETQ. In nucleotides, the CDR3 is TGCGCCAGCAGCTCGACATGGGAGCAGTTCTTC. Translation: CASSSTWEQFF.

This clonotype showed up just a few times. The V call is TRBV20-1, the J call TRBJ2-1; 12 bases are a match to TRBD2. CDR1 and CDR2 from the germline V gene are DFQATT and SNEGSKA (reference sequence). The CDR3 has 17 residues. Unmatched junction bases numbered 16, after V lost 5 bases and J lost 8 bases. CDR3 amino acids: CSAPDLLAGGRSDEQFF. The DNA for the CDR3 is TGCAGTGCTCCCGACCTCCTAGCGGGGGGGCGAAGCGATGAGCAGTTCTTC.

The chain is built from TRBV4-2 and TRBJ1-2; D is unclear. Trimming took 0 bases from V and 6 from J, leaving 8 bases between them. Germline V gene lookup returns CDR1 LGHNA and CDR2 YNFKEQ. The CDR3 extends over 13 amino acids. The CDR3 DNA reads as TGTGCCAGCAGCCAAGATCACGGGGATGGCTACACCTTC. Its protein is CASSQDHGDGYTF.

This clonotype was observed a few times. The CDR3 DNA is TGTGCCAGCAGGAAGAGACAGGGAACTAGCACAGATACGCAGTATTTT. Translated: CASRKRQGTSTDTQYF. This rearrangement joins TRBV6-1 to TRBJ2-3, with 7 bases fitting TRBD1. In germline, CDR1 is MNHNS, CDR2 SASEGT. V gave up 6 bases and J gave up 0 bases; unmatched junction bases: 9. CDR3 length: 16 residues.

This clonotype was counted only a few times. The chain links TRBV18 to TRBJ2-1, with D uncertain. Germline lookup yields CDR1 KGHSH and CDR2 LQKENI. V lost 1 base and J 5 bases, leaving 12 bases between the germline ends. This CDR3 has 15 amino acids. The CDR3, as DNA: TGTGCCAGCTCACCACGAACCACGGCGAACAATGAGCAGTTCTTC. The encoded protein is CASSPRTTANNEQFF.

Many counts were recorded for this clonotype. The rearrangement links TRBV12-3 or TRBV12-4 to TRBJ2-1; 9 bases align to TRBD1. V lost 4 bases and J lost 4; bases outside the gene matches: 5. The CDR3 is 15 residues long. DNA of the CDR3: TGTGCCAGCAGTTCTCGGGACAGGGCATACAATGAGCAGTTCTTC. Translation: CASSSRDRAYNEQFF.

The chain is built from TRBV12-3 or TRBV12-4 and TRBJ1-5; D call uncertain. V lost 6 bases and J lost 2, with 14 bases in between. The CDR3 runs 15 residues. The CDR3 DNA reads as TGTGCCAGCAGCCTTGCCCCACGGGGCAATCAGCCCCAGCATTTT. This codes for CASSLAPRGNQPQHF.

This clonotype was observed once. The rearrangement links TRBV4-2 to TRBJ2-1; no reliable D call. V was trimmed by 4 bases and J by 7 bases, leaving 14 bases between them. This CDR3 spans 14 amino acids. CDR1 and CDR2 from the germline V gene are LGHNA and YNFKEQ. The CDR3 nucleotides are TGTGCCAGCAGCCTAGTACAGCGAACGAATGAGCAGTTCTTC. This codes for CASSLVQRTNEQFF.

V is TRBV5-1 and J is TRBJ2-7; tentative D call: TRBD2 (5 bases). This CDR3 spans 13 amino acids. Germline loops: CDR1 SGHRS, CDR2 YFSETQ. Trimming left V 3 bases short and J 6 bases short, with 13 bases between. The CDR3 DNA is TGCGCCAGCAGCTCCCCCGGAGGCGGCGAGCAGTACTTC. It encodes CASSSPGGGEQYF. The whole variable domain, filled in from reference TRBV5-1 and TRBJ2-7, reads KAGVTQTPRYLIKTRGQQVTLSCSPISGHRSVSWYQQTPGQGLQFLFEYFSETQRNKGNFPGRFSGRQFSNSRSEMNVSTLELGDSALYLCASSSPGGGEQYFGPGTRLTVT.

This clonotype has only a few counts. The rearrangement joins TRBV3-1 to TRBJ1-2, with D unresolved. V lost 0 bases, J lost 7 bases, and 12 bases lay in between. Germline-derived CDR1 and CDR2 are LGHDT and YNNKEL (reference sequence). The CDR3 runs to 14 residues. CDR3 DNA sequence: TGTGCCAGCAGCCAAGAACGGGGAGTCGGTGGCTACACCTTC. It specifies CASSQERGVGGYTF.

This clonotype occurred many times. This sequence joins TRBV28 and TRBJ1-4, with 7 bases matching TRBD1. With 5 bases clipped from V and 0 bases from J, the junction kept 9 bases outside the gene matches. Per germline, CDR1 MDHEN and CDR2 SYDVKM. CDR3 length: 17 amino acids. CDR3 DNA: TGTGCCAGCAGTCCGCCGGGACAGAGAACAACTAATGAAAAACTGTTTTTT. Protein product: CASSPPGQRTTNEKLFF.

V gene TRBV19 combines with J gene TRBJ2-3; 7 bases are a match to TRBD2. J lost 4 bases, V lost 3 bases, and 4 bases had no gene match. Germline V gene data show CDR1 as LNHDA and CDR2 as SQIVND (reference sequence). This CDR3 has 14 residues. CDR3 nucleotide sequence: TGTGCCAGTAGTATGGGGCTAGCGGCAGATACGCAGTATTTT. This translates into CASSMGLAADTQYF.

The V and J genes are TRBV6-6 and TRBJ1-5; D is ambiguous. The germline CDR1 and CDR2 sequences are MNHNY and SVGAGI (reference sequence). The CDR3 length is 13 residues. V was clipped by 3 bases and J by 4 bases, with 7 bases between them. The CDR3 loop is CASSYGVNQPQHF. DNA for the CDR3: TGTGCCAGCAGTTATGGGGTAAATCAGCCCCAGCATTTT.

The rearrangement uses TRBV5-1 and TRBJ1-1, with TRBD1 identical over 9 bases. CDR1 and CDR2 (germline): SGHRS, YFSETQ. V shed 4 bases, J shed 0 bases, and the junction held 10 bases outside the gene matches. This CDR3 comprises 17 residues. The chain's CDR3 is CASSLDRGIRMNTEAFF. The CDR3, as DNA: TGCGCCAGCAGCCTGGACAGGGGAATAAGGATGAACACTGAAGCTTTCTTT.

The rearrangement joins TRBV20-1 to TRBJ2-7, with D perhaps given as TRBD1 or TRBD2 (5 bases each). Germline values: CDR1 DFQATT, CDR2 SNEGSKA (reference sequence). The V gene lost 0 bases and the J gene lost 3 bases, with 15 bases spanning the gap. This CDR3 has 15 amino acids. This CDR3 is CSARDLRGRDYEQYF. CDR3 nucleotides: TGCAGTGCTAGAGATCTGAGGGGCAGGGACTACGAGCAGTACTTC.

This clonotype was counted a few times. This sequence joins TRBV7-9 and TRBJ2-3, with D unclear. The CDR3 is 13 amino acids. Trimming stripped 0 bases from V and 6 bases from J, with 7 bases between. CDR1 is SEHNR and CDR2 is FQNEAQ in the germline V gene (reference sequence). The CDR3 region has the DNA TGTGCCAGCAGCTTAGCCGGCATGGATACGCAGTATTTT. It specifies CASSLAGMDTQYF.

This clonotype was observed a few times. The V and J genes are TRBV7-3 and TRBJ2-5; D is unresolved. The CDR3 extends over 13 amino acids. V lost 1 base and J 3 bases, leaving 6 bases between the germline ends. From germline, CDR1 is SGHTA and CDR2 FQGTGA. The CDR3 here is CASSLNREETQYF. DNA of the CDR3: TGTGCCAGCAGCTTAAATCGTGAAGAGACCCAGTACTTC. Supplemented by reference TRBV7-3 and TRBJ2-5, the full variable domain reads GAGVSQTPSNKVTEKGKYVELRCDPISGHTALYWYRQSLGQGPEFLIYFQGTGAADDSGLPNDRFFAVRPEGSVSTLKIQRTERGDSAVYLCASSLNREETQYFGPGTRLLVL.

This clonotype has only a few counts. V gene TRBV20-1 combines with J gene TRBJ2-7, with D uncertain. Germline CDR1 DFQATT, CDR2 SNEGSKA (reference sequence). V dropped 2 bases and J dropped 2 bases, with 10 bases sitting between them. This CDR3 spans 13 amino acids. The CDR3 loop is CSARPLEPYEQYF. CDR3 DNA: TGCAGTGCTAGACCCCTCGAGCCCTACGAGCAGTACTTC.

The chain joins TRBV6-5 to TRBJ2-5; 9 bases align to TRBD1. J was trimmed by 1 base and V by 0 bases; bases with no gene match: 3. The CDR3 runs 16 residues. Germline V gene lookup returns CDR1 MNHEY and CDR2 SVGAGI. CDR3 region: CASSYSGTGSQETQYF. CDR3 DNA: TGTGCCAGCAGTTACTCTGGGACAGGGTCCCAAGAGACCCAGTACTTC.

J is TRBJ2-7 and V is TRBV28, with a possible D match to TRBD1 (5 bases). The CDR3 sequence is 13 residues long. V shed 10 bases and J shed 4 bases, with 17 bases lying between them. The V gene's germline CDR1 is MDHEN and CDR2 SYDVKM. The CDR3 here is CATGEGAGYEQYF. CDR3 coding DNA: TGTGCCACAGGAGAAGGGGCCGGTTACGAGCAGTACTTC. Looking up the rest from reference TRBV28 and TRBJ2-7 gives the full variable domain: DVKVTQSSRYLVKRTGEKVFLECVQDMDHENMFWYRQDPGLGLRLIYFSYDVKMKEKGDIPEGYSVSREKKERFSLILESASTNQTSMYLCATGEGAGYEQYFGPGTRLTVT.

This clonotype has a handful of counts. V and J are TRBV5-1 and TRBJ2-7; TRBD2 is a possible D gene (6 bases). Trimming took off 6 bases at V and 5 bases at J, with 15 bases between the two ends. CDR3 length: 13 residues. From germline, CDR1 is SGHRS and CDR2 YFSETQ. The CDR3 is CASTPGGTHEQYF. The CDR3 bases are TGCGCCAGCACCCCCGGGGGTACCCACGAGCAGTACTTC. The variable domain in full, with the rest retrieved from reference TRBV5-1 and TRBJ2-7, is KAGVTQTPRYLIKTRGQQVTLSCSPISGHRSVSWYQQTPGQGLQFLFEYFSETQRNKGNFPGRFSGRQFSNSRSEMNVSTLELGDSALYLCASTPGGTHEQYFGPGTRLTVT.

The rearrangement joins TRBV5-1 to TRBJ2-5; tentative D call: TRBD1 (5 bases). The V end lost 1 base, the J end lost 5 bases, and 21 bases lay between the germline ends. Germline CDR1 SGHRS, CDR2 YFSETQ. The CDR3 spans 17 residues. CDR3 nucleotides: TGCGCCAGCAGCTTGTATTTGGGCAGGACAAGAAAGGAGACCCAGTACTTC. As protein: CASSLYLGRTRKETQYF.

This clonotype was seen more than once but under ten times. The chain uses TRBV2 and TRBJ2-7; 10 bases agree with TRBD1. The CDR3 extends over 15 amino acids. With V trimmed by 5 bases and J by 2 bases, 6 bases remained unmatched. CDR1 and CDR2 (germline): SNHLY, FYNNEI. For the CDR3, the DNA is TGTGCCAGCAGTCGGGGACAGGGGTTGACCTACGAGCAGTACTTC. Protein product: CASSRGQGLTYEQYF.

The chain uses TRBV5-4 and TRBJ1-1; 9 nucleotides agree with TRBD1. The trim removed 0 bases at V and 3 bases at J, leaving 0 bases unmatched. In germline, CDR1 is SGHNT, CDR2 YYREEE (reference sequence). CDR3 length: 14 amino acids. The CDR3 here is CASSLGTGDTEAFF. For the CDR3, the DNA is TGTGCCAGCAGCTTGGGGACAGGGGACACTGAAGCTTTCTTT.

This clonotype was recorded many times. This chain connects TRBV7-9 to TRBJ2-3; TRBD1 might be the D (6 bases). V was trimmed by 7 bases and J by 5 bases, leaving 16 bases between them. This CDR3 spans 14 amino acids. Germline CDR1 reads SEHNR; CDR2 reads FQNEAQ (reference sequence). CDR3: CASNNQGFGDTQYF. The DNA of the CDR3 is TGTGCCAGCAACAACCAGGGGTTCGGAGATACGCAGTATTTT.